The 17 T cell receptor beta chains given below trace back to one sample, sequenced in a study of cytomegalovirus exposure and HLA in healthy donors. The study ran its PCR with 60 Vbeta and 13 Jbeta primers. Measured with immunoSEQ multiplex PCR; TCRdb has only the in-frame clones, and not every one. The sample carries more than 150,000 clones, 81% recorded once. Sequencing input: PBMCs. These receptor sequences come from a man aged 50 to 60 in good health and CMV-seropositive.

In its sample, this clone was seen once. This chain joins TRBV15 and TRBJ2-5; D is uncertain. The CDR3 covers 13 residues. Germline values: CDR1 LNHNV, CDR2 YYDKDF (reference sequence). The V end lost 2 bases, the J end lost 2 bases, and 6 bases lay between the germline ends. The DNA of the CDR3 is TGTGCCACCAGCAGACCAGGACAAGAGACCCAGTACTTC. Protein sequence: CATSRPGQETQYF.

J is TRBJ2-3 and V is TRBV28; D gene uncertain. CDR1 is MDHEN, CDR2 SYDVKM, per germline. The CDR3 contains 13 residues. The V gene lost 3 bases and the J gene lost 11 bases, with 15 bases spanning the gap. DNA of the CDR3: TGTGCCAGCAGTTTCGGAGCCACTAATAGGCAGTATTTT. Its protein product is CASSFGATNRQYF.

This clone was detected a few times. The chain recombines TRBV7-3 with TRBJ2-5; possibly TRBD1 for D (5 bases). Germline V gene lookup returns CDR1 SGHTA and CDR2 FQGTGA. The CDR3 totals 15 residues. The V end lost 0 bases, the J end lost 4 bases, and 12 bases lay between the germline ends. The CDR3 nucleotides are TGTGCCAGCAGCTTAACGGGGCTAGGCGGAGAGACCCAGTACTTC. It codes for CASSLTGLGGETQYF.

This clone occurred a few times. V and J are TRBV2 and TRBJ2-2, with TRBD2 as a possible D gene (6 bases). V gave up 8 bases and J gave up 3 bases, with 13 bases separating them. CDR3 length: 14 residues. Germline V gene lookup returns CDR1 SNHLY and CDR2 FYNNEI. The CDR3 protein is CASGRDSDTGELFF. The DNA of the CDR3 is TGTGCCAGCGGCCGGGACTCGGACACCGGGGAGCTGTTTTTT.

This clone has a single count. The chain joins TRBV2 to TRBJ2-1; TRBD1 is a possible D gene (6 bases). Germline V gene lookup returns CDR1 SNHLY and CDR2 FYNNEI. Trimming shortened V by 0 bases and J by 6 bases, and 15 bases separated the two germline ends. This CDR3 is 16 amino acids long. The CDR3, as DNA: TGTGCCAGCAGTGAAGCCCCTTTGACAGGTCTCAATGAGCAGTTCTTC. Its translation: CASSEAPLTGLNEQFF.

This clone was detected a few times. The gene calls are TRBV28 and TRBJ2-6, with TRBD1 matching 8 bases. Germline V CDR1 and CDR2: MDHEN, SYDVKM. This CDR3 region has 15 residues. V lost 6 bases to trimming and J lost 2 bases; unmatched junction nucleotides: 3. CDR3 amino acids: CASRSTGAGANVLTF. Here the CDR3 DNA reads TGTGCCAGCAGATCGACAGGGGCTGGGGCCAACGTCCTGACTTTC.

This clone was seen only a few times. The chain carries TRBV10-2 and TRBJ1-1; D remains unclear. The CDR3 spans 14 residues. V shed 3 bases and J shed 0 bases, with 8 bases lying between them. Looked up from germline, CDR1 is WSHSY and CDR2 is SAAADI. The CDR3 reads CASSDNSLNTEAFF. DNA for the CDR3: TGCGCCAGCAGTGATAACAGCTTGAACACTGAAGCTTTCTTT.

The chain employs TRBV18 and TRBJ2-2; D may be TRBD2 (6 bases). This CDR3 comprises 15 residues. Germline V gives CDR1 KGHSH, CDR2 LQKENI. V was clipped by 3 bases and J by 1 base, with 9 bases between them. CDR3 loop: CASSPNSGNTGELFF. DNA of the CDR3: TGTGCCAGCTCACCGAATAGCGGGAACACCGGGGAGCTGTTTTTT.

V usage is TRBV19 and J usage is TRBJ2-5; 10 positions match TRBD1. The CDR3 sequence is 15 residues long. With 4 bases clipped from V and 5 bases from J, the junction kept 7 bases outside the gene matches. Germline CDR1 reads LNHDA; CDR2 reads SQIVND (reference sequence). CDR3 nucleotides: TGTGCCAGTAGTAATCGACAGGGGGCGTGGGAGACCCAGTACTTC. It encodes CASSNRQGAWETQYF. The entire variable domain, with the rest obtained from reference TRBV19 and TRBJ2-5, is as follows: DGGITQSPKYLFRKEGQNVTLSCEQNLNHDAMYWYRQDPGQGLRLIYYSQIVNDFQKGDIAEGYSVSREKKESFPLTVTSAQKNPTAFYLCASSNRQGAWETQYFGPGTRLLVL.

This clone has a handful of counts. The chain links TRBV28 to TRBJ2-7; D may be TRBD1 (5 bases). CDR3 length equals 12 residues. Trimming stripped 6 bases from V and 3 bases from J, with 9 bases between. Germline V gene data show CDR1 as MDHEN and CDR2 as SYDVKM. CDR3 nucleotide sequence: TGTGCCAGCAGCACCGGACACTACGAGCAGTACTTC. Translating gives CASSTGHYEQYF.

The genes are TRBV29-1 and TRBJ2-2; possible D gene TRBD2, 5 bases. Trimming removed 2 bases at V and 0 bases at J, with 7 bases between. Germline V lookup: CDR1 SQVTM, CDR2 ANQGSEA. This CDR3 has 14 amino acids. CDR3 amino acids: CSVELGANTGELFF. The CDR3 DNA sequence: TGCAGCGTTGAATTGGGAGCGAACACCGGGGAGCTGTTTTTT.

The rearrangement joins TRBV6-4 to TRBJ1-5; tentatively, D is TRBD1 (5 bases). Trimming left V 2 bases short and J 9 bases short, with 11 bases between. The length of the CDR3 is 13 residues. Per germline, CDR1 MRHNA and CDR2 SNTAGT. The CDR3 loop is CASSDTTAGPQHF. CDR3 nucleotides: TGTGCCAGCAGTGACACGACAGCCGGGCCCCAGCATTTT.

The V and J genes are TRBV6-1 and TRBJ1-1, with TRBD1 matching over 8 bases. This CDR3 spans 14 amino acids. V dropped 5 bases and J dropped 0; count of bases not matched to a gene: 2. From germline, CDR1 is MNHNS and CDR2 SASEGT. The chain's CDR3 is CASSPTGVNTEAFF. The CDR3 nucleotides read TGTGCCAGCAGTCCGACAGGGGTGAACACTGAAGCTTTCTTT.

The V gene is TRBV4-2, the J gene TRBJ1-4; 10 bases fit TRBD1. CDR1 is LGHNA and CDR2 is YNFKEQ in the germline V gene. The V segment lost 1 base and the J segment 5 bases; nucleotides outside the gene matches: 4. The CDR3 has 16 amino acids. The CDR3 coding sequence is TGTGCCAGCAGCCAAGTGATGACAGGGGGCAATGAAAAACTGTTTTTT. Translating gives CASSQVMTGGNEKLFF.

The rearrangement joins TRBV28 to TRBJ1-1, with 9 bases identical to TRBD1. The CDR3 contains 17 residues. V dropped 4 bases and J dropped 0; count of bases not matched to a gene: 9. CDR1 MDHEN and CDR2 SYDVKM come from the germline V gene. For the CDR3, the DNA is TGTGCCAGCAGTTCTACCGGGACAGGGAAGATGAACACTGAAGCTTTCTTT. Residues: CASSSTGTGKMNTEAFF.

This chain connects TRBV6-5 to TRBJ1-2; D ambiguous. The CDR3 spans 16 residues. Trimming took off 4 bases at V and 4 bases at J, with 19 bases between the two ends. The germline gives CDR1 MNHEY, CDR2 SVGAGI. CDR3 DNA: TGTGCCAGCAGTTCCCCCATCCAGGAGGGCCTCTATGGCTACACCTTC. It translates to CASSSPIQEGLYGYTF.

This chain links TRBV6-6 with TRBJ1-5; possible D gene TRBD1, 5 bases. V was cut by 6 bases and J by 0 bases, with 9 bases left in between. The CDR3 runs 14 residues. Germline CDR1 MNHNY, CDR2 SVGAGI (reference sequence). Here the CDR3 DNA reads TGTGCCAGCAGGGCAGGGAATAGCAATCAGCCCCAGCATTTT. Translation: CASRAGNSNQPQHF.